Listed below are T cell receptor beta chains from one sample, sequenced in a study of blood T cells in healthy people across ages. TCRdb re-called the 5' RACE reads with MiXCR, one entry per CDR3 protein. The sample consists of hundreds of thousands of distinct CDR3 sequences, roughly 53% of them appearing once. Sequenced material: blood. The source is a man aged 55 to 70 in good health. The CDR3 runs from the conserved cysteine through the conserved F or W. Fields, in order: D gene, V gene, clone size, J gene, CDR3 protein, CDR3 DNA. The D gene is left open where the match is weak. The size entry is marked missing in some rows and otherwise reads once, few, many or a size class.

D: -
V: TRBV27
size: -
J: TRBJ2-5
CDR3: CASSPMSLSHLQETQYF
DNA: TGTGCCAGCAGTCCAATGTCACTCTCGCACCTCCAAGAGACCCAGTACTTC

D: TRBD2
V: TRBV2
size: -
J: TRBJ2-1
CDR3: CASRRPGLDNEQFF
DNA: TGTGCCAGCAGGAGGCCGGGACTAGACAATGAGCAGTTCTTC

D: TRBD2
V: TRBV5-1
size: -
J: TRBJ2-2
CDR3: CASSPGTAGGRTGELFF
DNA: TGCGCCAGCAGCCCTGGTACGGCGGGGGGGCGCACCGGGGAGCTGTTTTTT

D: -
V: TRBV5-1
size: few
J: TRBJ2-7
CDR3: CASKMQAGTYEQYF
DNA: TGCGCCAGCAAGATGCAGGCTGGGACCTACGAGCAGTACTTC

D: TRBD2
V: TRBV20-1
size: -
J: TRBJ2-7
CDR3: CSARDSGGRSYEQYF
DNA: TGCAGTGCTAGAGATAGCGGGGGGCGTTCCTACGAGCAGTACTTC

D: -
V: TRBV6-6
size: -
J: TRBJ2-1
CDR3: CASSYDSGAIGQTQFF
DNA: TGTGCCAGCAGTTACGACAGCGGGGCAATTGGACAGACCCAGTTCTTC

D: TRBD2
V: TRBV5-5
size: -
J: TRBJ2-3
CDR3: CASSFRLAGADTQYF
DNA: TGTGCCAGCAGCTTCCGACTAGCGGGCGCAGATACGCAGTATTTT

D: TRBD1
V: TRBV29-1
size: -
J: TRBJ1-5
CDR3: CSVRQGGESQPQHF
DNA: TGCAGCGTCCGACAGGGGGGGGAGAGTCAGCCCCAGCATTTT

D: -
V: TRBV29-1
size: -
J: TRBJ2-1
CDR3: CSADATGNGEQDF
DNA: TGCAGCGCCGACGCAACAGGGAACGGCGAGCAGGACTTC

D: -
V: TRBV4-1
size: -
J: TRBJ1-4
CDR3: CASSQEERTTTNEKLFF
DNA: TGCGCCAGCAGCCAAGAGGAGAGAACGACAACTAATGAAAAACTGTTTTTT

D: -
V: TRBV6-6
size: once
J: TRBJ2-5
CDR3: CASSYSRARETQYF
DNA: TGTGCCAGCAGTTACTCCAGGGCCCGGGAGACCCAGTACTTC

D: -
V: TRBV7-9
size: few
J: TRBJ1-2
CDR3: CASSLSGRAYGYTF
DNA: TGTGCCAGCAGCTTATCAGGCAGGGCTTATGGCTACACCTTC

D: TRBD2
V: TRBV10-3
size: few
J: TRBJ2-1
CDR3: CATNPGLASHEQFF
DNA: TGTGCCACCAATCCGGGACTAGCATCGCATGAGCAGTTCTTC

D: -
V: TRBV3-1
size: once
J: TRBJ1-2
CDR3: CASSPMVGSYGYTF
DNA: TGTGCCAGCAGCCCCATGGTAGGCTCCTATGGCTACACCTTC

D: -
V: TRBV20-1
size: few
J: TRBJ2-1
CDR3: CSARGGAAVGEQFF
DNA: TGCAGTGCTAGAGGAGGAGCTGCTGTTGGTGAGCAGTTCTTC

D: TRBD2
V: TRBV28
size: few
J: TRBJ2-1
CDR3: CASSLDAGGSNYLNEQFF
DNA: TGTGCCAGCAGTTTGGATGCGGGGGGCTCCAACTATCTCAATGAGCAGTTCTTC

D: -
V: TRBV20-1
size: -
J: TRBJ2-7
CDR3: CSARDGAGKAYEQYF
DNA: TGCAGTGCTAGAGATGGGGCGGGGAAGGCCTACGAGCAGTACTTC

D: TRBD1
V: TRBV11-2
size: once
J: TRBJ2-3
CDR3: CASSLARQGVSADTQYF
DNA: TGTGCCAGCAGCTTAGCCCGACAGGGTGTGAGCGCAGATACGCAGTATTTT

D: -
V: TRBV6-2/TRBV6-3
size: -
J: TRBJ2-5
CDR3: CASMAGGNEQYF
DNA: TGTGCCAGCATGGCCGGAGGGAATGAGCAGTACTTC

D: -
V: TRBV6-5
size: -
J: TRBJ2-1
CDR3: CASSYPDGSSYNEQFF
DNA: TGTGCCAGCAGTTACCCCGACGGTAGCTCCTACAATGAGCAGTTCTTC

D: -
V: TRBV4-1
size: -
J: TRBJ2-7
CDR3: CASSQEGGAFYEQYF
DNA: TGCGCCAGCAGCCAAGAGGGGGGGGCCTTCTACGAGCAGTACTTC

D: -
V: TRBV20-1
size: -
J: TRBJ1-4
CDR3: CSARVMGEKLFF
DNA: TGCAGTGCTAGAGTGATGGGGGAAAAACTGTTTTTT

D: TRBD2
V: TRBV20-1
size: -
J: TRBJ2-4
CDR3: CSAPLAGGPENIQYF
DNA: TGCAGTGCCCCCTTAGCGGGGGGGCCCGAAAACATTCAGTACTTC

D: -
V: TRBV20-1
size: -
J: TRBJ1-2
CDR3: CSAPAGGNYGYTF
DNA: TGCAGTGCTCCTGCGGGAGGAAACTATGGCTACACCTTC

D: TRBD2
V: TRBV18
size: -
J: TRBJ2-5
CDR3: CASSPTGGSGGETQYF
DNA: TGTGCCAGCTCACCAACGGGGGGTTCCGGCGGAGAGACCCAGTACTTC

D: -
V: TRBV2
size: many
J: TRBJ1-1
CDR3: CASSESPVGTEAFF
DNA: TGTGCCAGCAGTGAGAGTCCGGTGGGCACTGAAGCTTTCTTT

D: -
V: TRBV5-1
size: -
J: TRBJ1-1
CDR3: CASGSRAGSNTEAFF
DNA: TGCGCCAGCGGGAGCAGGGCGGGTTCGAACACTGAAGCTTTCTTT

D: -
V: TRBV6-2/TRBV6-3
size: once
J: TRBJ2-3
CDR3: CASSPAQYTQYF
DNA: TGTGCCAGCAGCCCGGCCCAGTATACGCAGTATTTT

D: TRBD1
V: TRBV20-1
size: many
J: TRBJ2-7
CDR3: CSARKRGQGAHEQYF
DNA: TGCAGTGCTAGAAAACGGGGACAGGGGGCACACGAGCAGTACTTC

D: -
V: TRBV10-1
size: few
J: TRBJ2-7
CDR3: CASREDAVLYEQYF
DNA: TGCGCCAGCAGGGAAGACGCGGTCCTCTACGAGCAGTACTTC

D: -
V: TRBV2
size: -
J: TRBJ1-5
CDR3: CASSYDNQPQHF
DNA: TGTGCCAGCAGTTATGACAATCAGCCCCAGCATTTT

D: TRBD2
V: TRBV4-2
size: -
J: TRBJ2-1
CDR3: CASSQGLADYNEQFF
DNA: TGTGCCAGCAGCCAGGGACTAGCGGACTACAATGAGCAGTTCTTC

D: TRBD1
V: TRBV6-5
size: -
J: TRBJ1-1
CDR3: CASQGEMTEAFF
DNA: TGTGCCAGCCAGGGGGAAATGACTGAAGCTTTCTTT

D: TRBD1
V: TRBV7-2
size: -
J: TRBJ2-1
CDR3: CASSLRGTGGGEQFF
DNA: TGTGCCAGCAGCTTACGCGGGACAGGGGGGGGTGAGCAGTTCTTC

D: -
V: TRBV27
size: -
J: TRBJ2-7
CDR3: CASSPRGVWGMGYEQYF
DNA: TGTGCCAGCAGTCCCCGCGGAGTTTGGGGTATGGGGTACGAGCAGTACTTC

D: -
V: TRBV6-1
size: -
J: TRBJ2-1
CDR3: CASSGPRQETQFF
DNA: TGTGCCAGCAGTGGCCCCCGGCAAGAGACCCAGTTCTTC

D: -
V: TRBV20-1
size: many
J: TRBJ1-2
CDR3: CSARASGYTF
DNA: TGCAGTGCTAGGGCCAGCGGCTACACCTTC

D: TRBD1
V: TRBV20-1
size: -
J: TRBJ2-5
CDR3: CSTRRQGVPETQYF
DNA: TGCAGTACCAGACGACAGGGGGTTCCGGAGACCCAGTACTTC

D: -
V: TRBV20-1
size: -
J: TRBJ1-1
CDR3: CSARFGVMNTEAFF
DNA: TGCAGTGCTAGATTTGGGGTCATGAACACTGAAGCTTTCTTT

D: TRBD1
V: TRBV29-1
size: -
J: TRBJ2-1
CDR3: CSALGQGKNTFF
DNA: TGCAGCGCTCTGGGACAGGGGAAGAATACTTTCTTT

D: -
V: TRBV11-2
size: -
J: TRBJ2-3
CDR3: CASSLKGTQYF
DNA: TGTGCCAGCAGCCTGAAGGGTACGCAGTATTTT

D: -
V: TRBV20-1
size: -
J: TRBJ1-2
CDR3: CSARASYGYTF
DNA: TGCAGTGCCAGGGCGTCCTATGGCTACACCTTC

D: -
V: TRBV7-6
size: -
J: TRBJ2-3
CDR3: CASSLWSSDTQYF
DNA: TGTGCCAGCAGCTTATGGTCCTCAGATACGCAGTATTTT

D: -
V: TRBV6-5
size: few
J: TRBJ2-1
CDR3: CASSYSREWRNEQFF
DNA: TGTGCCAGCAGTTACTCGAGGGAATGGCGCAATGAGCAGTTCTTC

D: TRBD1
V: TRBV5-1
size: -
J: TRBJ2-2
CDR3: CASSFGTGGNTGELFF
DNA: TGCGCCAGCAGCTTCGGGACAGGGGGGAACACCGGGGAGCTGTTTTTT

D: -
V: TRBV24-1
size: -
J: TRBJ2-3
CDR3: CATSEPVTDAQYF
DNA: TGTGCCACCAGTGAGCCAGTGACAGATGCGCAGTATTTT

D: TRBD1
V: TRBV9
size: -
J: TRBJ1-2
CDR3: CASSGTGCGYTF
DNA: TGTGCCAGCAGCGGGACAGGGTGTGGCTACACCTTC

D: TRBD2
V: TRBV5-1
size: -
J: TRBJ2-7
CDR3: CASSLEGLVLAGDYEQYF
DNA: TGCGCCAGCAGCTTGGAGGGCCTAGTCTTAGCGGGGGACTACGAGCAGTACTTC

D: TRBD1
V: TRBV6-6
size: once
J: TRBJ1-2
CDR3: CASSRPTGDGYTF
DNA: TGTGCCAGCTCTAGGCCAACAGGGGACGGCTACACCTTC

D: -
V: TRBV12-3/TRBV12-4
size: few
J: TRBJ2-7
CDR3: CASSRRSDEQYF
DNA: TGTGCCAGCAGTCGTAGGTCCGACGAGCAGTACTTC

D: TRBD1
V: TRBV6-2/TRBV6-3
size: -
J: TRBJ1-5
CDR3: CASSYSTGGGQPQHF
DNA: TGTGCCAGCAGTTACTCGACAGGGGGGGGTCAGCCCCAGCATTTT